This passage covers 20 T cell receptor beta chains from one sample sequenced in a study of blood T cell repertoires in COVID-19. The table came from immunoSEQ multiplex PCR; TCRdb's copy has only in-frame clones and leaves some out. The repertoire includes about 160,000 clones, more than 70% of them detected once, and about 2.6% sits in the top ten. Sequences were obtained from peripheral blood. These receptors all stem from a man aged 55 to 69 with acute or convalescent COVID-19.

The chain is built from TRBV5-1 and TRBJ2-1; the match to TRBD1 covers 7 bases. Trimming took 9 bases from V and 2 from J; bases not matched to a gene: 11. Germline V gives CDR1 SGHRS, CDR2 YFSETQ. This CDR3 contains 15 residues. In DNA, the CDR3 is TGCGCCACAGGACCGACAGGGCGGGCCTACAATGAGCAGTTCTTC. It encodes CATGPTGRAYNEQFF.

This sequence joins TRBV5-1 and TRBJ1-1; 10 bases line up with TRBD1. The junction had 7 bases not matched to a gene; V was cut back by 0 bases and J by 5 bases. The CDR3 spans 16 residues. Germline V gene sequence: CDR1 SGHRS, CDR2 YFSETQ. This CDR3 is CASSLGQGARWTEAFF. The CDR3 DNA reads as TGCGCCAGCAGCTTGGGACAGGGGGCCCGGTGGACTGAAGCTTTCTTT. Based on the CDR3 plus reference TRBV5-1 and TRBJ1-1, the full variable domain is KAGVTQTPRYLIKTRGQQVTLSCSPISGHRSVSWYQQTPGQGLQFLFEYFSETQRNKGNFPGRFSGRQFSNSRSEMNVSTLELGDSALYLCASSLGQGARWTEAFFGQGTRLTVV.

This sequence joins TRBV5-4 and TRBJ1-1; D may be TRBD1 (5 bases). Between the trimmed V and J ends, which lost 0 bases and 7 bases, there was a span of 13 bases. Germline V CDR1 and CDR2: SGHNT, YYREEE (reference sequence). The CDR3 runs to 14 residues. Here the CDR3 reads CASSLAVGQDEAFF. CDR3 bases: TGTGCCAGCAGCTTGGCCGTTGGACAAGATGAAGCTTTCTTT.

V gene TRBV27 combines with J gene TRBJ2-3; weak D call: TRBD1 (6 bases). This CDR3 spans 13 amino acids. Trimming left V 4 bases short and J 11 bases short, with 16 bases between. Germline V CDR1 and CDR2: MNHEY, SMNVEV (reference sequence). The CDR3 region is CASSWLAQGRQYF. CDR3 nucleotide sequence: TGTGCCAGCAGTTGGTTGGCACAGGGTAGGCAGTATTTT.

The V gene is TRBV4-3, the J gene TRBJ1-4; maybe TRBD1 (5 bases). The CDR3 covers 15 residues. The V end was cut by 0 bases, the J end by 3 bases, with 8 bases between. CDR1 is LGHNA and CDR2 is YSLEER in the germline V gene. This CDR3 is CASSQDRVANEKLFF. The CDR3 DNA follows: TGCGCCAGCAGCCAAGACAGGGTTGCTAATGAAAAACTGTTTTTT.

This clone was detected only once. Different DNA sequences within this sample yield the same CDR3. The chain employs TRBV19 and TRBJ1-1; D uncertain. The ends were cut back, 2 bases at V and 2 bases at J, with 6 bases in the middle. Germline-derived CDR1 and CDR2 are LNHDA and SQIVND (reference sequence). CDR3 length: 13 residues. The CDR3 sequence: CASSIRANTEAFF. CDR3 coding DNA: TGTGCCAGTAGTATACGAGCTAACACTGAAGCTTTCTTT.

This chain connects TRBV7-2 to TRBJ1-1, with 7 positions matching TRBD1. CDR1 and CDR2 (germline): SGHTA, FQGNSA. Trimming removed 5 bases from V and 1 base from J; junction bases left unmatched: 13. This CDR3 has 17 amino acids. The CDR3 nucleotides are TGTGCCAGCAGCCCATGGGTCCGACAGGGACCGAACACTGAAGCTTTCTTT. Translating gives CASSPWVRQGPNTEAFF.

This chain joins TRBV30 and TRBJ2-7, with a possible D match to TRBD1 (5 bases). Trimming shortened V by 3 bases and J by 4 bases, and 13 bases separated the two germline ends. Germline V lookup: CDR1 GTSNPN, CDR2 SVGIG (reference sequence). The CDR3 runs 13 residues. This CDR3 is CAWSSLQGYEQYF. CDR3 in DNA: TGTGCCTGGAGCTCCCTCCAGGGTTACGAGCAGTACTTC.

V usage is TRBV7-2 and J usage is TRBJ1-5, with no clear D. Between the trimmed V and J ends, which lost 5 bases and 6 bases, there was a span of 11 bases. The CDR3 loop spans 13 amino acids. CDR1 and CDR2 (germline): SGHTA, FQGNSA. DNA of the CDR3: TGTGCCAGCAGCGAAAGCTTAGCTCAGCCCCAGCATTTT. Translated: CASSESLAQPQHF.

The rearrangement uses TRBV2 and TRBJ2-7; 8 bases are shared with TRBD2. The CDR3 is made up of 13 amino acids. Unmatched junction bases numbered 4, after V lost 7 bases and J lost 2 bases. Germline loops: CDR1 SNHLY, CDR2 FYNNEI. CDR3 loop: CASTLSGTYEQYF. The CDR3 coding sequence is TGTGCCAGCACCCTTAGCGGGACCTACGAGCAGTACTTC.

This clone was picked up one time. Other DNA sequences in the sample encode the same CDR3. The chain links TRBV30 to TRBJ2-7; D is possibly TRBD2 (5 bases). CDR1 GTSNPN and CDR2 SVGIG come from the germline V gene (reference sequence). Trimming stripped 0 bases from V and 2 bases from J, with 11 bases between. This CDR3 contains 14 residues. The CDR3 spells CAWSVDRGTYEQYF. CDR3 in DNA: TGTGCCTGGAGTGTAGATAGAGGGACCTACGAGCAGTACTTC.

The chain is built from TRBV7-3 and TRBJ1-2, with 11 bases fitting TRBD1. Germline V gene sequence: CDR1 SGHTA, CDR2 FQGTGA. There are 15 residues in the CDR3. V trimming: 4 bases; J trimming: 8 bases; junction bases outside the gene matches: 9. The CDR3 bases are TGTGCCAGCAGCTCGGGACAGGGGGATTTACGCGGCTACACCTTC. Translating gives CASSSGQGDLRGYTF.

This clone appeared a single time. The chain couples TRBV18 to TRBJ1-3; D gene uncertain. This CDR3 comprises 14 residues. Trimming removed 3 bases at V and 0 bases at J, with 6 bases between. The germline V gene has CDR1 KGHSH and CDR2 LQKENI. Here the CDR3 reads CASSPAVSGNTIYF. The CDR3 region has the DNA TGTGCCAGCTCACCGGCCGTCTCTGGAAACACCATATATTTT.

For the CDR3, the DNA is TGTGCTAGTGGCCTCCCCCGGGGAGAGCAGTTCTTC. Its protein is CASGLPRGEQFF. This chain joins TRBV12-5 and TRBJ2-1; perhaps TRBD2 as D (5 bases). Trimming pared 6 bases from V and 10 bases from J, leaving 13 bases between. The CDR3 covers 12 residues. CDR1 LGHNT and CDR2 FRNRAP come from the germline V gene.

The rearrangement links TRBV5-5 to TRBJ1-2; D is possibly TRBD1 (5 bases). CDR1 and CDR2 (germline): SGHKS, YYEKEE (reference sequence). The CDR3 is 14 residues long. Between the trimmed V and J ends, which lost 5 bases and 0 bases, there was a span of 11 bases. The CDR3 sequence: CASSWGPANYGYTF. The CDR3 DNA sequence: TGTGCCAGCAGTTGGGGCCCGGCTAACTATGGCTACACCTTC.

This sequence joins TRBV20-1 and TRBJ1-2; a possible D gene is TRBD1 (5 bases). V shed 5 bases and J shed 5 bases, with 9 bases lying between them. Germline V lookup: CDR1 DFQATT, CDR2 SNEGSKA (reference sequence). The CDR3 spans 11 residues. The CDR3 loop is CSAHRSYGYTF. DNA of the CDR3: TGCAGTGCTCACAGGTCGTATGGCTACACCTTC.

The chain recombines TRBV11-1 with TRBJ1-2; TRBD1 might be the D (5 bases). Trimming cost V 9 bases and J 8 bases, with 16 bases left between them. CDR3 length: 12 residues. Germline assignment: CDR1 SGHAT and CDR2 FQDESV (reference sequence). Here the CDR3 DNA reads TGTGCCAGTAGGGGTTTCGAAATCGGCTACACCTTC. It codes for CASRGFEIGYTF.

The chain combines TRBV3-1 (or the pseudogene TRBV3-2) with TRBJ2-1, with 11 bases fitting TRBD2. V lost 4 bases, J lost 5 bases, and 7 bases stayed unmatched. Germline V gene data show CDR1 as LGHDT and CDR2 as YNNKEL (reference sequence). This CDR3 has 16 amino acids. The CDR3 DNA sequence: TGTGCCAGCAGCCCTCACGGGACTAGCGGAAACAATGAGCAGTTCTTC. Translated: CASSPHGTSGNNEQFF.

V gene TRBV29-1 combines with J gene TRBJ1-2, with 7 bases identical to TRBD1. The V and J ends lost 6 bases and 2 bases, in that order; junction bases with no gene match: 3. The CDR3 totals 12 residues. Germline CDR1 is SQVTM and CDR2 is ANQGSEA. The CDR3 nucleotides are TGCAGCGTCACACAGGGGAACTATGGCTACACCTTC. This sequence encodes CSVTQGNYGYTF. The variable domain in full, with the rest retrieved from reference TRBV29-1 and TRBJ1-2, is SAVISQKPSRDICQRGTSLTIQCQVDSQVTMMFWYRQQPGQSLTLIATANQGSEATYESGFVIDKFPISRPNLTFSTLTVSNMSPEDSSIYLCSVTQGNYGYTFGSGTRLTVV.

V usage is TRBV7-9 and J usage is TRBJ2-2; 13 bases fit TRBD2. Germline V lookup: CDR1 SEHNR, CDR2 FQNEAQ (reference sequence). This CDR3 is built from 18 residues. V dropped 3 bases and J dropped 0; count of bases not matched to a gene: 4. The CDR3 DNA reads TGTGCCAGCAGCTTCCGGACTAGCGGGGGAACGAACACCGGGGAGCTGTTTTTT. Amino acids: CASSFRTSGGTNTGELFF.